This TCR beta chain appears in the sequencing data of a study of OX40 agonist ivuxolimab in advanced cancers. Looking at the study overall: The diagnoses of dose-escalation patients were hepatocellular carcinoma, melanoma, renal cell or head and neck cancer. At around 83% male, the cohort had a mean age of 60 years, ranging from about 23 to 79.

This clone appeared a few times. Its target is unknown. No patient had autoimmune disease or received systemic immunosuppression. Repertoires were generated with immunoSEQ multiplex PCR, while TCRdb's copy carries only in-frame clones and drops some. The sample shows some 70,000 clones, over 80% of them seen only once. This CDR3 region has 15 residues. Trimming at V came to 3 bases and at J to 4 bases, leaving 8 bases not matched to a gene. The germline V gene encodes CDR1 SGHVS and CDR2 FQNEAQ. General study points: The mean number of expanded clones was higher in CD8+ T cells than in CD4+.

The V and J genes are TRBV7-8 and TRBJ2-5, with 7 nucleotides matching TRBD2. The clonotype comes from an adult with an advanced solid tumor such as melanoma, head and neck, liver or kidney cancer. The specimen comprised CD4+ or CD8+ T cells sorted from blood, sampled in a trial of the OX40 agonist ivuxolimab. CDR3 sequence (DNA): TGTGCCAGCAGCTTCCAACTAGCGACAACAGAGACCCAGTACTTC. Protein product: CASSFQLATTETQYF.